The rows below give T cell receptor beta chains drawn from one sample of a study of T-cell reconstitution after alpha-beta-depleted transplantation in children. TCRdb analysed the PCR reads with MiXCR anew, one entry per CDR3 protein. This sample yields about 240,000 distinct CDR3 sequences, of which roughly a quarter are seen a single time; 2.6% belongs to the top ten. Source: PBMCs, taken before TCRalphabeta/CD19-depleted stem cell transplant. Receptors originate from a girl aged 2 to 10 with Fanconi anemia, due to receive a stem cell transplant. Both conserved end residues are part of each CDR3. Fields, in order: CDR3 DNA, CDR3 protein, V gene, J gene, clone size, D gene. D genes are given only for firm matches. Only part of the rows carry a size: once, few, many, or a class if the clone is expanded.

TGTGCCAGCAGTTACGTTGGTAGCGGGGGGGCCGTGGATACGCAGTATTTT,CASSYVGSGGAVDTQYF,TRBV6-5,TRBJ2-3,many,TRBD2
TGTGCCAGCAGTTTGCGAATCAATACGCAGTATTTT,CASSLRINTQYF,TRBV28,TRBJ2-3,many,.
TGTGCCAGCAGCTTAGTAGGTCACGATACGCAGTATTTT,CASSLVGHDTQYF,TRBV7-2,TRBJ2-3,many,.
TGTGCCAGCAGTTTAAGTATTGGCTATGGCTACACCTTC,CASSLSIGYGYTF,TRBV12-3/TRBV12-4,TRBJ1-2,many,.
TGTGCCATCAGTGAGTCACAGGGGCCTGGGGCCAACGTCCTGACTTTC,CAISESQGPGANVLTF,TRBV10-3,TRBJ2-6,many,TRBD1
TGTGCCAGCAGCTTGGGGGTAGACAATGAGCAGTTCTTC,CASSLGVDNEQFF,TRBV5-6,TRBJ2-1,many,.
TGCAGTGCTTATGGACAGGGGGCAGATACGCAGTATTTT,CSAYGQGADTQYF,TRBV20-1,TRBJ2-3,few,TRBD1
TGCAGTGCTAGGAGGACAGGGAGGAGAGAGACCCAGTACTTC,CSARRTGRRETQYF,TRBV20-1,TRBJ2-5,few,TRBD1
TGTGCCAGCAGTTTAGGGCGTTCCGGGGAGCTGTTTTTT,CASSLGRSGELFF,TRBV27,TRBJ2-2,few,.
TGTGCCAGCAGTTTGGTTCTAGCGGGGGACAGCAGCTCCTACAATGAGCAGTTCTTC,CASSLVLAGDSSSYNEQFF,TRBV28,TRBJ2-1,few,TRBD2
TGCAGCGTTGATATAACCCACGAGCAGTACTTC,CSVDITHEQYF,TRBV29-1,TRBJ2-7,many,.
TGTGCCAGCTCACCACAGGTCGGGGCGACCAACTATGGCTACACCTTC,CASSPQVGATNYGYTF,TRBV18,TRBJ1-2,few,.
TGTGCCAGCAGTTGGGAGCTAGCCAAAAACATTCAGTACTTC,CASSWELAKNIQYF,TRBV28,TRBJ2-4,many,.
TGTGCCAGCAGCTTACGCGGAGTAACGGGGGAGACCCAGTACTTC,CASSLRGVTGETQYF,TRBV11-3,TRBJ2-5,.,.
TGTGCCATCAGTATCGGGGGGGCAACGCACGAGCAGTACTTC,CAISIGGATHEQYF,TRBV10-3,TRBJ2-7,.,TRBD2
TGTGCCAGCAGCTTAGCCACCCTACCAGGGGGCAGCTCTGGAAACACCATATATTTT,CASSLATLPGGSSGNTIYF,TRBV7-2,TRBJ1-3,.,TRBD1
TGCAGCGTTGTGCATTTCTACGAGCAGTACTTC,CSVVHFYEQYF,TRBV29-1,TRBJ2-7,many,.
TGCAGTGCTTGGGGGCGTTACAATGAGCAGTTCTTC,CSAWGRYNEQFF,TRBV20-1,TRBJ2-1,few,.
TGTGCCAGCAGCTTAGCGGGGGGGCGAGGAAATGAGCAGTTCTTC,CASSLAGGRGNEQFF,TRBV7-3,TRBJ2-1,.,TRBD2
TGCAGCGTCGATAGCGGGACTCACCTTATATATGGCTACACCTTC,CSVDSGTHLIYGYTF,TRBV29-1,TRBJ1-2,once,.
TGCGCCAGCAGCTTGGCGGGGACAGCTAGCACAGATACGCAGTATTTT,CASSLAGTASTDTQYF,TRBV5-1,TRBJ2-3,.,TRBD1
TGTGCCAGCTCCGGGGGGAGCTCCTACAATGAGCAGTTCTTC,CASSGGSSYNEQFF,TRBV4-2,TRBJ2-1,few,TRBD2
TGTGCCAGCAGCGTTGCTAACGAGCAGTACTTC,CASSVANEQYF,TRBV5-6,TRBJ2-7,.,.
TGTGCCAGCAGTTTGAGTAGGGTATTCGAGCAGTACTTC,CASSLSRVFEQYF,TRBV28,TRBJ2-7,.,.
TGTGCCAGCTCACCACTTTGGACCCCAGATACGCAGTATTTT,CASSPLWTPDTQYF,TRBV18,TRBJ2-3,.,.
TGCAGCGTTGAAGTTTTAGAGGGACAGGGAGTCTCCTACGAGCAGTACTTC,CSVEVLEGQGVSYEQYF,TRBV29-1,TRBJ2-7,many,TRBD1
TGTGCCAGCAGCTTAGTGGCTAGCGAGTTGCATAACGAGCAGTACTTC,CASSLVASELHNEQYF,TRBV7-2,TRBJ2-7,many,.
TGCAGCGTCAAACAAGGGGTAGACGAGCAGTACTTC,CSVKQGVDEQYF,TRBV29-1,TRBJ2-7,many,.
TGCAGCGTTGAAGATCCCGGGACAGGGATCACTGAAGCTTTCTTT,CSVEDPGTGITEAFF,TRBV29-1,TRBJ1-1,many,TRBD1
TGTGCCAGCAGCAAGGCAGGGATTCACGAGCAGTACTTC,CASSKAGIHEQYF,TRBV21-1,TRBJ2-7,.,.
TGTGCCAGCAGCCAACTGTCCCTGACTAGCGGCACCGGGGAGCTGTTTTTT,CASSQLSLTSGTGELFF,TRBV3-1,TRBJ2-2,.,TRBD2
TGTGCCAGCAGCGAAGTTCGCGAACGGACGTACTTC,CASSEVRERTYF,TRBV6-1,TRBJ2-7,many,.
TGTGCCAGCAGCTTAGCCTCGCTCTCCTACGAGCAGTACTTC,CASSLASLSYEQYF,TRBV7-2,TRBJ2-7,many,.
TGTGCCAGCACGGGGACAGGGGGTAGGATGTTGGGCTACACCTTC,CASTGTGGRMLGYTF,TRBV28,TRBJ1-2,few,TRBD1
TGTGCCAGCAGCTCCCAGACAGGGTCCGGAGGCTACACCTTC,CASSSQTGSGGYTF,TRBV7-2,TRBJ1-2,few,TRBD1
TGTGCCAGCGGGGGGTCGAGCTCCTATAATTCACCCCTCCACTTT,CASGGSSSYNSPLHF,TRBV12-3/TRBV12-4,TRBJ1-6,many,.